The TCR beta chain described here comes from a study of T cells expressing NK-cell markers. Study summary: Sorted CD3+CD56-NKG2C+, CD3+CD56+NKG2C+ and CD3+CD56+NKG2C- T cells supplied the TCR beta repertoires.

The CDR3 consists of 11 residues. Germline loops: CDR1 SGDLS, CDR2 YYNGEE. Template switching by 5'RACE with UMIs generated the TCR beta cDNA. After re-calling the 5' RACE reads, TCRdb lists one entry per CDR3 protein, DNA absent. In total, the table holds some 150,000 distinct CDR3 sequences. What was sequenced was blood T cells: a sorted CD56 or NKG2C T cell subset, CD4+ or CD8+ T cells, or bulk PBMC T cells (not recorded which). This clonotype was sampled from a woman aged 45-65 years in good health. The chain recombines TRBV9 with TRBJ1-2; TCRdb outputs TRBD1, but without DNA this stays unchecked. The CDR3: CASTGSRGYTF.